This T cell receptor beta chain was profiled in a study of blood T cell repertoires in COVID-19. Overall study: Both acute and convalescent COVID-19 samples were obtained from the United States, Italy and Spain. The cDNA or gDNA used as material had been derived from T cells, B-cell-depleted T cells, or PBMCs.

As handled by the study authors: Cell counts per sample came from amplifying reference gene primers. Clones were sequenced by immunoSEQ multiplex PCR, and TCRdb holds only the in-frame ones, with some missing. The DNA was the basis for D and trimming; V, J and clone size are from that table. The repertoire has 150,000 to 200,000 clones, around 90% of them found once; the top ten carry roughly 0.56%. V lost 3 bases and J lost 0, with 14 bases in between. In germline, CDR1 is SGHTA, CDR2 FQGNSA. The CDR3 extends over 17 amino acids. Specimen: peripheral blood. The chain couples TRBV7-2 to TRBJ2-2, with a possible D match to TRBD2 (6 bases). This TCR was sampled from a man aged 50-59 years with acute or convalescent COVID-19. Here the CDR3 reads CASSFPRGDTNTGELFF. CDR3 in DNA: TGTGCCAGCAGCTTCCCCCGCGGGGATACGAACACCGGGGAGCTGTTTTTT.